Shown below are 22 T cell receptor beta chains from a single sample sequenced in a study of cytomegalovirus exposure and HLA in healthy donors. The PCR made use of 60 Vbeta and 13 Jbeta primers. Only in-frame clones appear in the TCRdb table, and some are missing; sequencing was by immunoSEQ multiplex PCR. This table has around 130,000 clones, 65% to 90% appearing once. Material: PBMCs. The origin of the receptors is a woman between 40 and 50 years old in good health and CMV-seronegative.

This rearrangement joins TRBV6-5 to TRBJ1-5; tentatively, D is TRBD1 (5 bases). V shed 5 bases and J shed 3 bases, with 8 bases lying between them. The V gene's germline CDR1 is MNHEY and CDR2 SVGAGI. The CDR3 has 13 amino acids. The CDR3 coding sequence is TGTGCCAGCAGTACACAGGTCAATCAGCCCCAGCATTTT. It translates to CASSTQVNQPQHF.

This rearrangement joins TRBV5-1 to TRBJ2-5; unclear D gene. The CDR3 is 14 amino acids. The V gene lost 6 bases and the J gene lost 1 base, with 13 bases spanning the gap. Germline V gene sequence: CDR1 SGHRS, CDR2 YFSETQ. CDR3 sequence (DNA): TGCGCCAGCACTGCACGAGCTACCCAAGAGACCCAGTACTTC. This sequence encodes CASTARATQETQYF.

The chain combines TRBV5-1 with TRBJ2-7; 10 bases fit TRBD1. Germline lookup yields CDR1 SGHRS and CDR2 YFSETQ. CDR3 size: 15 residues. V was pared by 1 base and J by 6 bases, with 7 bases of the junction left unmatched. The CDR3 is CASSLPGQGVIEQYF. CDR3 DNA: TGCGCCAGCAGCTTGCCAGGACAGGGGGTGATCGAGCAGTACTTC.

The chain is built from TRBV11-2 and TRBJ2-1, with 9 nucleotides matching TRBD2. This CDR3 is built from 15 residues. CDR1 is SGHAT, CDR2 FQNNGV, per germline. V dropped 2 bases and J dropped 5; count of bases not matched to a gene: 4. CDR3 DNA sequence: TGTGCCAGCAGCTTAATAGCGGGAGCCCACAATGAGCAGTTCTTC. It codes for CASSLIAGAHNEQFF.

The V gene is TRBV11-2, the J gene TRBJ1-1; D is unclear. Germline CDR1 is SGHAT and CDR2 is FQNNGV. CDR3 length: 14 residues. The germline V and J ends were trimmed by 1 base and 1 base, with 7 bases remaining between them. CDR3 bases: TGTGCCAGCAGCTTAGGAGCCGAGAACACTGAAGCTTTCTTT. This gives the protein CASSLGAENTEAFF. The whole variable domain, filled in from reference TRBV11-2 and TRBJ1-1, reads EAGVAQSPRYKIIEKRQSVAFWCNPISGHATLYWYQQILGQGPKLLIQFQNNGVVDDSQLPKDRFSAERLKGVDSTLKIQPAKLEDSAVYLCASSLGAENTEAFFGQGTRLTVV.

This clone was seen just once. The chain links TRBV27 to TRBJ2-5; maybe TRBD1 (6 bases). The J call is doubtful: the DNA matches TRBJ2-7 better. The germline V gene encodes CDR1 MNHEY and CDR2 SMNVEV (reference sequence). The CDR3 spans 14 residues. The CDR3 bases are TGTGCCAGCAGACTGGAGACAGGATCCTACGAGCAGTACTTC. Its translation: CASRLETGSYEQYF.

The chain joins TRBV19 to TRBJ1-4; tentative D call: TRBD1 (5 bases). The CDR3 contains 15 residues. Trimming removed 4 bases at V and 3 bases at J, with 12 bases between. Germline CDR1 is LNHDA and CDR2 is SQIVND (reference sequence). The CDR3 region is CASSNDRGANEKLFF. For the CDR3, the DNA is TGTGCCAGTAGTAACGACCGGGGGGCTAATGAAAAACTGTTTTTT.

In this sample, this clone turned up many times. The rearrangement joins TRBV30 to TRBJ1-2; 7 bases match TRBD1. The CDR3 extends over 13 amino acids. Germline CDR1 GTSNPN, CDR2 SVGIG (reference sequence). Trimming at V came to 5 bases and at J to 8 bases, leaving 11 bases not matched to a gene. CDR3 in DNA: TGTGCCTGGGGGGAAGACAGGGCGGGCGGCTACACCTTC. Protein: CAWGEDRAGGYTF.

The CDR3 DNA is TGTGCCAGCAGCAAAGGGGCCCCGGAGGGGGCGAAAGAGACCCAGTACTTC. Translated: CASSKGAPEGAKETQYF. V is TRBV21-1 and J is TRBJ2-5; the table names TRBD1, a call not compared with the DNA. TRBV21-1 is given as a pseudogene. CDR3 size: 17 residues.

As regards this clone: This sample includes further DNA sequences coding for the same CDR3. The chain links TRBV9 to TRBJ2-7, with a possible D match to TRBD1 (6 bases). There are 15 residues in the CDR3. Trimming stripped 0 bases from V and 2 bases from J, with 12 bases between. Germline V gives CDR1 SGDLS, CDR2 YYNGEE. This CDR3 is CASSVGLQGTYEQYF. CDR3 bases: TGTGCCAGCAGCGTAGGTTTGCAGGGGACCTACGAGCAGTACTTC. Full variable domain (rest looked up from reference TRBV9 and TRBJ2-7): DSGVTQTPKHLITATGQRVTLRCSPRSGDLSVYWYQQSLDQGLQFLIQYYNGEERAKGNILERFSAQQFPDLHSELNLSSLELGDSALYFCASSVGLQGTYEQYFGPGTRLTVT.

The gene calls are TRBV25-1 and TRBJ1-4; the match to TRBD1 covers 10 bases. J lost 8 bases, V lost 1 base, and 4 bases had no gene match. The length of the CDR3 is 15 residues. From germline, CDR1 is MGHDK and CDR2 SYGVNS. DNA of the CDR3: TGTGCCAGCAGTGAATGGAGGACAGGGGGGGAAAAACTGTTTTTT. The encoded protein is CASSEWRTGGEKLFF.

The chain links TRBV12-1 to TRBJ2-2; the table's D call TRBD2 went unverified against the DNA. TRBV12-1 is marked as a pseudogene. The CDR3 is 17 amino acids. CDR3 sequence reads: CASIWTSGAGGGGELFF. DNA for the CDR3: TGTGCCAGCATCTGGACTAGCGGCGCCGGGGGGGGCGGGGAGCTGTTTTTT.

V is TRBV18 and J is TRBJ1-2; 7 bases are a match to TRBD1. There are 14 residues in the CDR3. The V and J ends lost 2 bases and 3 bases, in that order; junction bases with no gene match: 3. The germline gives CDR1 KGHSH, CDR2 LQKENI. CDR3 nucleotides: TGTGCCAGCTCACCAAATCAGGGGGACTATGGCTACACCTTC. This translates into CASSPNQGDYGYTF.

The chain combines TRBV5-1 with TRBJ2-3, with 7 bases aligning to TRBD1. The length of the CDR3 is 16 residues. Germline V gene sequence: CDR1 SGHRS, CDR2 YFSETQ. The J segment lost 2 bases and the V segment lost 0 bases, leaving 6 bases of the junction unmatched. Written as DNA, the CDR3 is TGCGCCAGCAGCTTGGTACAGGGGACACCCACAGATACGCAGTATTTT. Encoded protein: CASSLVQGTPTDTQYF.

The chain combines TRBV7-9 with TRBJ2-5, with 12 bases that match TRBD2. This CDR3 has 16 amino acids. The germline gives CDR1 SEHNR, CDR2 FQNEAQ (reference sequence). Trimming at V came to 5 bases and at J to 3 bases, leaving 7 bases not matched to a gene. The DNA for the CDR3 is TGTGCCAGCAGCCGCCGGACTAGCGGGATAAAAGAGACCCAGTACTTC. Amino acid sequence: CASSRRTSGIKETQYF.

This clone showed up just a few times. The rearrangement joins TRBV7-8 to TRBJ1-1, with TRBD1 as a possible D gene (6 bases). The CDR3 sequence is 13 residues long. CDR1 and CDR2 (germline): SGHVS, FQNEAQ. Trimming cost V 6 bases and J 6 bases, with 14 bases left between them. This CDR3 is CASSSRGAAEAFF. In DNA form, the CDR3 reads TGTGCCAGCAGTTCGCGGGGGGCGGCTGAAGCTTTCTTT.

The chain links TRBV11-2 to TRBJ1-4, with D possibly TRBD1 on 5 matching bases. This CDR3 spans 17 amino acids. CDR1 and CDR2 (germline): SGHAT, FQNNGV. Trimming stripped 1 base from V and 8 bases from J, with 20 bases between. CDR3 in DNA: TGTGCCAGCAGCTTAGTGTCAAAACGGCCGCCAGGGGAAAAACTGTTTTTT. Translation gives CASSLVSKRPPGEKLFF. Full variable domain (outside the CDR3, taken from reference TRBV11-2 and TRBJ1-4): EAGVAQSPRYKIIEKRQSVAFWCNPISGHATLYWYQQILGQGPKLLIQFQNNGVVDDSQLPKDRFSAERLKGVDSTLKIQPAKLEDSAVYLCASSLVSKRPPGEKLFFGSGTQLSVL.

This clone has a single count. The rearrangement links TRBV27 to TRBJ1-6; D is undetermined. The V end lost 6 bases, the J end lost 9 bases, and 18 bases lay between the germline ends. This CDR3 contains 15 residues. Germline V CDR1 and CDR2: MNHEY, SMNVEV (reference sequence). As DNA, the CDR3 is TGTGCCAGCAGCCCAGGCGGGGAATTTGGTTCACCCCTCCACTTT. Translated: CASSPGGEFGSPLHF.

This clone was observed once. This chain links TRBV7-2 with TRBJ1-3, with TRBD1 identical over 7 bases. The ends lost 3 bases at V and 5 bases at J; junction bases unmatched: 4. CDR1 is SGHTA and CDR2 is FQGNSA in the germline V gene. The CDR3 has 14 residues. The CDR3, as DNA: TGTGCCAGCAGCTTCGGGGACAGTAGAAACACCATATATTTT. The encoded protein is CASSFGDSRNTIYF.

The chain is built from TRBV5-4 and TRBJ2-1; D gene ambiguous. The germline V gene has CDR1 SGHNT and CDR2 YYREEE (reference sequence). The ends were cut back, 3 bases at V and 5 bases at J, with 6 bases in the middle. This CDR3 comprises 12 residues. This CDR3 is CASSSYNNEQFF. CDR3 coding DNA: TGTGCCAGCAGCTCCTATAACAATGAGCAGTTCTTC.

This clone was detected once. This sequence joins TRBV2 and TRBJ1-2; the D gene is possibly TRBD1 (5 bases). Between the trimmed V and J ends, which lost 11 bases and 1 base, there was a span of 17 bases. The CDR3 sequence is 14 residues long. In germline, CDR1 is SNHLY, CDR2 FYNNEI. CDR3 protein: CARPGTGNNYGYTF. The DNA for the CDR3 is TGTGCCCGCCCTGGAACAGGAAATAACTATGGCTACACCTTC.

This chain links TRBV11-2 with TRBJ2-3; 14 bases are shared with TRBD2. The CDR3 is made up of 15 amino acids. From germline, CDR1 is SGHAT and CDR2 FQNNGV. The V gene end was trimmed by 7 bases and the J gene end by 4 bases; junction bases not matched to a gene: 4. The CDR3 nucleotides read TGTGCCAGCACCCGGACTAGCGGGAGGCCAGATACGCAGTATTTT. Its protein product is CASTRTSGRPDTQYF.